Described below is a single T cell receptor (beta chain) sequence and its context. Its antigen is not known. These data originate in a study of cytomegalovirus exposure and HLA in healthy donors. This CDR3 region has 15 residues. The V gene's germline CDR1 is MNHEY and CDR2 SMNVEV (reference sequence). With 4 bases clipped from V and 3 bases from J, the junction kept 7 bases outside the gene matches. Whole-study findings and limits: Researchers left out some V segments, among them TRBV6-2 and TRBV6-3, as indistinguishable. What was likely a sequencing artifact was a cluster of highly shared sequence variants. Reported performance of the classifier showed diagnosis of cytomegalovirus status with high specificity and sensitivity. In a later analysis, around 18,000 TCR beta sequences were associated with HLA alleles at 0.05 false discovery rate.

The PCR ran on 60 Vbeta and 13 Jbeta primers. The table came from immunoSEQ multiplex PCR; TCRdb's copy has only in-frame clones and leaves some out. The sample contains 70,000 to 85,000 clones, over 70% of which appear only once. The TCR originated in a man aged 40-50 years in good health and CMV-seropositive. Sequences were obtained from PBMCs. The rearrangement links TRBV27 to TRBJ2-7; 9 bases align to TRBD1. The CDR3 protein is CASSSRTGDGYEQYF. The CDR3 nucleotides are TGTGCCAGCAGTTCACGGACAGGGGATGGCTACGAGCAGTACTTC.